This T cell receptor (beta chain) derives from a study of human T cells and chemical hapten exposure (dated by TCRdb to the early 2020s). About the study as a whole: For sensitization, 2% DPC in acetone was applied to a 2 cm by 2 cm area of upper inner arm skin. Throughout the study period of around 24 weeks, patients also received therapeutic DPC doses to the scalp every week. Patch testing was done on the upper back using Finn chambers containing 0.01% DPC, and results were scored after 6 days according to International Contact Dermatitis Research Group standards. The patient cohort, mostly female, included alopecia areata with under or over 50% scalp involvement, alopecia totalis and alopecia universalis. Libraries were combined into a pool for sequencing, and differences in TCR yield between samples came mainly from small differences in library volumes within the pool. Peripheral blood TCR repertoire changes were tracked in vivo in alopecia patients during primary and secondary sensitization to the hapten diphenylcyclopropenone (DPC). Blood samples were taken from patients before sensitization (week 0) and at 2, 6 and about 24 weeks after DPC sensitization. Roughly 30 alopecia patients provided blood for TCR sequencing at one to four time points (pre-sensitization, 2, 6 and 24 weeks).

What the time point label conveys for this sample: patch test 1, 2 weeks after DPC sensitization. The label giving this sample's treatment or condition can be read as: therapeutic diphenylcyclopropenone sensitization with weekly scalp DPC. At every patch-test visit, the blood draw took place before the patch test was put on. Patients were considered eligible if aged 18 to 70, diagnosed with alopecia and deemed suitable for DPC therapy, and patients were excluded if pregnant. Total RNA was isolated from unfractionated whole blood collected in Tempus Blood RNA tubes. From the cysteine through the phenylalanine, the CDR3 covers 15 amino acids. Here the CDR3 DNA is all that survives: 45 bases in frame from base 1. Trimming takes 3 bases from V and 0 bases from J, and the germline ends sit 9 bases apart. The germline V gene supplies CDR1 SGHTA and CDR2 FQGNSA. Study-wide conclusions, independent of this receptor: Alopecia, a presumed autoimmune disease, was present in all patients, so the immune response of the patients might differ from that of healthy individuals. Repeated subsampling changed both the strength of the expansion versus patch-test correlation and the threshold at which the correlation became significant. Compared with pre-sensitization or healthy control sets, expanded TCRs formed significantly more large CDR3 similarity clusters, which is consistent with antigen-driven responses. A positive correlation was found between the number of PT1 expanded TCRs and patch test score, with significance reached at thresholds 8, 16 and 32 but not 4. DPC sensitization did not change the number of TCRs with a frequency above 1 in 1000, and there was no evidence of changes in global repertoire structure.

Library creation used RACE. Instrument on record: NextSeq 500. During library preparation, unique molecular identifiers were attached to individual cDNA molecules so that TCRs could be counted in a quantitative, reproducible way. Each blood RNA sample was used to sequence both TCR alpha and TCR beta chains. The authors processed their data as follows. Samples had a median of roughly 98,000 TCRs, with a range from about 20,000 to 690,600. The Decombinator software suite was used to annotate V, J and CDR3 in the TCR reads. For the PS versus PT1 abundance plots, all samples were subsampled to the same number of TCRs (28,000). TCRs were defined as expanded if absent before sensitization and observed at least eight times at the 2-week time point. TCRdb reanalyzed the raw reads on its own, using fastp at Q25 for trimming and MiXCR for clone calling, and kept in-frame beta chains. Identical CDR3 protein sequences are pooled into one entry, listed with their most common genes and DNA. None of the V and J calls come from the authors' own analysis; TCRdb made them. This sample is represented by 340,000 or so distinct CDR3 sequences; approximately 6.3% of them were singletons. Roughly 8% of the sample is in the top ten clones.

This clonotype showed up many times. It has no known antigen specificity. Per-base quality was not reported, and no clone a single base away is much larger than it. This clonotype was obtained from a woman between 18 and 30 years old with alopecia areata. Some clones in this sample may be carry-over from other donors' samples. This specimen was whole blood, taken in connection with sensitization to the hapten diphenylcyclopropenone (DPC). The chain uses TRBV7-2 and TRBJ2-1, with the D call perhaps TRBD1 or TRBD2, each one matching 6 bases. DNA sequence: TGTGCCAGCAGCTTTTGGGGGGCCTCCTACAATGAGCAGTTCTTC. Translated, this is CASSFWGASYNEQFF.